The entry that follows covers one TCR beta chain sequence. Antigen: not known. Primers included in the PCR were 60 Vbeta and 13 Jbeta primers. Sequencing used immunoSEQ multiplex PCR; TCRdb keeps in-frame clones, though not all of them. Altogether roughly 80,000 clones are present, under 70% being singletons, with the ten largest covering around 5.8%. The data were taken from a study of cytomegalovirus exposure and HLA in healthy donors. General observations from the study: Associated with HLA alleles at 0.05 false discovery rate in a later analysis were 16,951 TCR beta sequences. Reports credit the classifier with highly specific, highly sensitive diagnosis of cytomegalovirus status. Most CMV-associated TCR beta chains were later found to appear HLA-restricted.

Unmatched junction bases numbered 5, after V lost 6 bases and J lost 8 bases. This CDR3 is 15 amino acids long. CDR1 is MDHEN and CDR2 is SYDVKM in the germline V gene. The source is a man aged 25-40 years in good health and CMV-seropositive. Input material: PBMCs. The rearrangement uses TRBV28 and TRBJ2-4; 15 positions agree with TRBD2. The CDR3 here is CASRRTSGRVDIQYF. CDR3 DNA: TGTGCCAGCAGGCGGACTAGCGGGAGGGTAGACATTCAGTACTTC.